This T cell receptor beta chain was captured by sequencing in a study of metastatic and nonmetastatic thyroid tumors. Study as a whole: Samples came from malignant and benign thyroid patients, and repertoires were compared across blood and tumor or nodule tissue. The study, taken as a whole, reports: Patients with malignant thyroid tumors reportedly had significantly higher TCR beta diversity than those with benign nodules, in blood and tumor.

No treatment of any kind had been given to any patient before thyroid surgery. In germline, CDR1 is SNHLY, CDR2 FYNNEI. CDR3 length: 15 amino acids. In the original analysis: A classifier of distant metastasis in papillary thyroid cancer was built from CDR3 differences (across clinicopathological groups). MiXCR reprocessed the PCR reads for TCRdb. V and J calls and clone size were set by TCRdb, not the authors. The sample holds about 22,000 clones; approximately 15% are singletons and the top ten take roughly 15%. Many counts were recorded for this clone. Its antigen remains unknown. A much larger clone is a single base away; this may be a read error.

Sequences were obtained from tumor tissue. This receptor was taken from a female donor with papillary thyroid cancer or a benign thyroid nodule (not recorded which). Some clones in this sample may be carry-over from other donors' samples. The chain has TRBV2 and TRBJ2-1; TRBD1 agrees at 10 bases. The CDR3 here is CASSKDRGEYNGQFF. In nucleotides, the CDR3 is TGTGCCAGCAGCAAGGACAGGGGGGAATACAATGGGCAGTTCTTC. The whole variable domain, filled in from reference TRBV2 and TRBJ2-1, reads EPEVTQTPSHQVTQMGQEVILRCVPISNHLYFYWYRQILGQKVEFLVSFYNNEISEKSEIFDDQFSVERPDGSNFTLKIRSTKLEDSAMYFCASSKDRGEYNGQFFGPGTRLTVL.